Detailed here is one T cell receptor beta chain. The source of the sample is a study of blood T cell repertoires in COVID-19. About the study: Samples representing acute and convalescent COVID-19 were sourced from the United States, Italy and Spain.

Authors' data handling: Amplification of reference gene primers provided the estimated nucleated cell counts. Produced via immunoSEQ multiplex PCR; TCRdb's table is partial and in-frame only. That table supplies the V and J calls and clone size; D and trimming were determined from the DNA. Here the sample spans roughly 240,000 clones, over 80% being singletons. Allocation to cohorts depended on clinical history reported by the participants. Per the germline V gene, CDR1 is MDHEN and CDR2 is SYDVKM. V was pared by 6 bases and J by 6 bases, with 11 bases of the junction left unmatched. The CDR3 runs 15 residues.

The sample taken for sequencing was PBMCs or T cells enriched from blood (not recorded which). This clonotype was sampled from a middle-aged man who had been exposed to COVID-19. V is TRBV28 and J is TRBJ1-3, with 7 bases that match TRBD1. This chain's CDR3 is CASRPQGRGPNTIYF. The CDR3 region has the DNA TGTGCCAGCAGACCGCAGGGTAGGGGGCCAAACACCATATATTTT.